These 25 T cell receptor beta chains share one sample of origin, sequenced in a study of T-cell reconstitution after alpha-beta-depleted transplantation in children. The library targeted TCRbeta and was prepared with unique molecular identifiers. TCRdb fed the PCR reads into MiXCR, producing one record per CDR3 protein. The table shows about 590,000 distinct CDR3 sequences, with 13% occurring only once. Material: PBMCs, mostly from graft donor cells, obtained 360 days after TCRalphabeta/CD19-depleted stem cell transplant. These receptors originate from a male patient aged 5 to 17 who had a stem cell transplant for acute myeloid leukemia, so the T cells may come from the graft donor.

V usage is TRBV7-6 and J usage is TRBJ2-7; 9 bases fit TRBD1. Trimming at V came to 5 bases and at J to 2 bases, leaving 4 bases not matched to a gene. The CDR3 is made up of 14 amino acids. Germline values: CDR1 SGHVS, CDR2 FNYEAQ. CDR3 in amino acids: CASSNRQGAYEQYF. CDR3 bases: TGTGCCAGCAGCAATAGACAGGGGGCCTACGAGCAGTACTTC.

This clonotype was found many times. This chain uses TRBV20-1 with TRBJ2-1; D not resolved. The CDR3 covers 11 residues. Germline V gene lookup returns CDR1 DFQATT and CDR2 SNEGSKA (reference sequence). Trimming took off 1 base at V and 6 bases at J, with 4 bases between the two ends. The CDR3, as DNA: TGCAGTGCTAGAGTGACCAATGAGCAGTTCTTC. Protein: CSARVTNEQFF.

The chain recombines TRBV11-2 with TRBJ2-7, with D perhaps TRBD1 or TRBD2 (6 bases each). Germline values: CDR1 SGHAT, CDR2 FQNNGV. This CDR3 has 13 residues. The V and J ends lost 7 bases and 4 bases respectively, with 14 bases between them. The CDR3 reads CASIPKGGYEQYF. The CDR3 DNA sequence: TGTGCCAGCATCCCTAAGGGGGGATACGAGCAGTACTTC.

J is TRBJ2-3 and V is TRBV28; a possible D gene is TRBD2 (6 bases). CDR1 MDHEN and CDR2 SYDVKM come from the germline V gene. The CDR3 totals 16 residues. Trimming pared 6 bases from V and 4 bases from J, leaving 20 bases between. The CDR3 is CASSWEATLGPDTQYF. In DNA form, the CDR3 reads TGTGCCAGCAGCTGGGAGGCAACCTTAGGTCCAGATACGCAGTATTTT.

The V call is TRBV20-1, the J call TRBJ2-7; possibly TRBD1 for D (5 bases). Trimming left V 3 bases short and J 3 bases short, with 27 bases between. The length of the CDR3 is 18 residues. The germline V gene encodes CDR1 DFQATT and CDR2 SNEGSKA (reference sequence). CDR3 nucleotide sequence: TGCAGTGCTAGTCCCTCCACCCTTGACAGACTGCCAAACTACGAGCAGTACTTC. Its translation is CSASPSTLDRLPNYEQYF.

CDR3 coding DNA: TGTGCTACCGCCCCGGGGGCGGGAGGGCCTCAGTACTTC. Translating gives CATAPGAGGPQYF. The rearrangement uses TRBV12-5 and TRBJ2-7, with TRBD2 matching 9 bases. The CDR3 has 13 amino acids. The V gene end was trimmed by 10 bases and the J gene end by 10 bases; junction bases not matched to a gene: 14. Looked up from germline, CDR1 is LGHNT and CDR2 is FRNRAP.

This rearrangement joins TRBV9 to TRBJ2-7; TRBD2 matches 7 bases. Germline CDR1 is SGDLS and CDR2 is YYNGEE. Losses at the gene ends were 0 bases for V and 4 bases for J; bases not matched to a gene: 7. The CDR3 runs to 15 residues. Written as DNA, the CDR3 is TGTGCCAGCAGCGTAGAGGGAGGGTGGCAGTACGAGCAGTACTTC. Its translation: CASSVEGGWQYEQYF.

V usage is TRBV12-3 or TRBV12-4 and J usage is TRBJ1-5; 9 bases are shared with TRBD1. V dropped 5 bases and J dropped 6; count of bases not matched to a gene: 8. CDR3 size: 15 residues. The CDR3 sequence is CASSVTGTGTQPQHF. Here the CDR3 DNA reads TGTGCCAGCAGTGTGACCGGGACAGGGACTCAGCCCCAGCATTTT.

This clonotype came up many times. This rearrangement joins TRBV29-1 to TRBJ2-7; weak D call: TRBD1 (6 bases). The CDR3 totals 15 residues. Germline V gives CDR1 SQVTM, CDR2 ANQGSEA. Deletions cut 4 bases from V and 2 bases from J, with 18 bases between. CDR3 coding DNA: TGCAGCGTTGGCTCGGGGACCACAGGGCCCTACGAGCAGTACTTC. It codes for CSVGSGTTGPYEQYF.

The table lists this clonotype with a few counts. The genes are TRBV6-1 and TRBJ2-3, with D unresolved. CDR1 and CDR2 from the germline V gene are MNHNS and SASEGT. The CDR3 length is 14 residues. Trimming shortened V by 5 bases and J by 0 bases, and 9 bases separated the two germline ends. In DNA form, the CDR3 reads TGTGCCAGCAGTCCCCTTATGAGCACAGATACGCAGTATTTT. Residues: CASSPLMSTDTQYF.

The CDR3 region has the DNA TGTGCCACCAGTGGGGGGACTAGTCTCGTCCACGAGCAGTACTTC. Protein: CATSGGTSLVHEQYF. J is TRBJ2-7 and V is TRBV24-1; 8 nucleotides match TRBD2. Germline loops: CDR1 KGHDR, CDR2 SFDVKD. CDR3 length: 15 residues. After removal of 5 bases from V and 5 bases from J, the junction contained 10 bases not matched to a gene.

There are a few counts of this clonotype. The gene calls are TRBV29-1 and TRBJ2-1; 9 nucleotides line up with TRBD2. Germline loops: CDR1 SQVTM, CDR2 ANQGSEA. This CDR3 is 13 amino acids long. V lost 5 bases, J lost 9 bases, and 8 bases stayed unmatched. The CDR3 DNA is TGCAGCGTTAAGTCTCCAGCGGGAGGTGAGCAGTTCTTC. This translates into CSVKSPAGGEQFF.

This clonotype came up a few times. This sequence joins TRBV9 and TRBJ2-3; 7 nucleotides line up with TRBD1. The V and J ends lost 2 bases and 3 bases, in that order; junction bases with no gene match: 9. From germline, CDR1 is SGDLS and CDR2 YYNGEE. The CDR3 has 16 amino acids. The CDR3 spells CASSVSAGGRTDTQYF. CDR3 bases: TGTGCCAGCAGCGTCTCGGCAGGGGGTCGGACAGATACGCAGTATTTT.

In this sample, this clonotype turned up many times. The chain joins TRBV5-1 to TRBJ1-6; D might be TRBD1 (5 bases). V was clipped by 0 bases and J by 8 bases, with 12 bases between them. This CDR3 contains 15 residues. Germline CDR1 and CDR2: SGHRS and YFSETQ. CDR3 nucleotides: TGCGCCAGCAGCTTGGCCTGGGGCTGGGATTCACCCCTCCACTTT. This encodes CASSLAWGWDSPLHF. Complete variable domain (other parts from reference TRBV5-1 and TRBJ1-6): KAGVTQTPRYLIKTRGQQVTLSCSPISGHRSVSWYQQTPGQGLQFLFEYFSETQRNKGNFPGRFSGRQFSNSRSEMNVSTLELGDSALYLCASSLAWGWDSPLHFGNGTRLTVT.

This clonotype was observed a handful of times. The chain recombines TRBV12-3 or TRBV12-4 with TRBJ1-6, with 9 bases lining up with TRBD1. The CDR3 length is 17 residues. The V segment lost 1 base and the J segment 7 bases; nucleotides outside the gene matches: 8. The CDR3: CASSLETGTGNNSPLHF. In DNA, the CDR3 is TGTGCCAGCAGTTTAGAAACCGGGACAGGGAACAATTCACCCCTCCACTTT.

This clonotype was observed a few times. This sequence joins TRBV30 and TRBJ2-3; no reliable D call. Trimming left V 5 bases short and J 1 base short, with 7 bases between. CDR1 is GTSNPN and CDR2 is SVGIG in the germline V gene (reference sequence). This CDR3 is built from 12 residues. The CDR3 sequence: CAWDWGTDTQYF. The CDR3 nucleotides read TGTGCCTGGGATTGGGGCACAGATACGCAGTATTTT.

This clonotype was found a few times. The rearrangement joins TRBV28 to TRBJ2-1; 14 nucleotides agree with TRBD2. Trimming cost V 2 bases and J 7 bases; bases outside gene matches: 4. There are 16 residues in the CDR3. Germline CDR1 reads MDHEN; CDR2 reads SYDVKM. The CDR3 here is CASSLGTSGSRNEQFF. DNA of the CDR3: TGTGCCAGCAGTTTAGGGACTAGCGGGAGTAGGAATGAGCAGTTCTTC.

The rearrangement links TRBV7-6 to TRBJ1-1; possibly TRBD1 for D (5 bases). Trimming shortened V by 5 bases and J by 0 bases, and 10 bases separated the two germline ends. This CDR3 spans 14 amino acids. Germline assignment: CDR1 SGHVS and CDR2 FNYEAQ. The CDR3 DNA reads as TGTGCCAGCAGCCCACAGGAGTTGAACACTGAAGCTTTCTTT. It translates to CASSPQELNTEAFF.

This clonotype has just a few counts. The rearrangement uses TRBV10-3 and TRBJ2-1; a weak D match, TRBD1 (5 bases). The V end lost 8 bases, the J end lost 7 bases, and 21 bases lay between the germline ends. This CDR3 comprises 15 residues. The germline gives CDR1 ENHRY, CDR2 SYGVKD. The CDR3 here is CAIESGAGMSNEQFF. The CDR3 nucleotides are TGTGCCATCGAGAGTGGGGCAGGGATGTCAAATGAGCAGTTCTTC.

CDR3 protein: CASSFVRGGTGELFF. CDR3 nucleotides: TGTGCCAGCAGCTTTGTCAGGGGGGGAACCGGGGAGCTGTTTTTT. The gene calls are TRBV5-5 and TRBJ2-2; D assignment may be TRBD1 or TRBD2 (7 bases each). V was pared by 2 bases and J by 5 bases, with 13 bases between. The CDR3 covers 15 residues. Germline V lookup: CDR1 SGHKS, CDR2 YYEKEE (reference sequence).

This clonotype was observed a few times. The junction departs from germline at one end; a sequencing error may be responsible. This chain joins TRBV4-2 and TRBJ2-5, with D uncertain. This CDR3 region has 13 residues. From germline, CDR1 is LGHNA and CDR2 YNFKEQ. The CDR3 DNA is TGTGCCAGGAGCCCTCCGGAAGGGGAGACCCAGTACTTC. Translating gives CARSPPEGETQYF.

Only a few counts were recorded for this clonotype. V gene TRBV4-2 combines with J gene TRBJ2-5, with D unclear. The CDR3 extends over 15 amino acids. The germline CDR1 and CDR2 sequences are LGHNA and YNFKEQ. Trimming stripped 1 base from V and 1 base from J, with 10 bases between. The CDR3 region is CASSQGNRFQETQYF. The DNA of the CDR3 is TGTGCCAGCAGCCAAGGAAACCGCTTCCAAGAGACCCAGTACTTC.

This rearrangement joins TRBV6-1 to TRBJ1-1; 9 nucleotides align to TRBD1. Germline V gene data show CDR1 as MNHNS and CDR2 as SASEGT. The CDR3 consists of 16 residues. The V segment lost 6 bases and the J segment 2 bases; nucleotides outside the gene matches: 10. CDR3 loop: CASSTGGWGLNTEAFF. CDR3 DNA sequence: TGTGCCAGCAGCACAGGGGGCTGGGGGCTCAACACTGAAGCTTTCTTT.

This clonotype was observed at least ten times. The J gene is TRBJ2-3, the V gene TRBV7-8; D uncertain. CDR1 is SGHVS and CDR2 is FQNEAQ in the germline V gene. CDR3 length: 11 amino acids. Trimming removed 5 bases from V and 4 bases from J, with 4 bases in between. CDR3 residues: CASSHPDTQYF. The CDR3 DNA reads as TGTGCCAGCAGCCACCCAGATACGCAGTATTTT.

This clonotype was counted many times. This chain links TRBV11-3 with TRBJ1-1, with TRBD1 identical over 12 bases. CDR1 and CDR2 from the germline V gene are SGHNT and YENEEA. CDR3 length equals 15 residues. The trim removed 5 bases at V and 2 bases at J, leaving 3 bases unmatched. The CDR3 sequence: CASSPGTGGNTEAFF. CDR3 coding DNA: TGTGCCAGCAGCCCTGGGACAGGGGGCAACACTGAAGCTTTCTTT.